The 2 T cell receptor beta chains below all came from one sample that was sequenced in a study of blood T cell repertoires in COVID-19. Some clones are missing from TCRdb's copy, which holds only in-frame ones; the method was immunoSEQ multiplex PCR. Among more than 200,000 clones, over 70% were seen once, and the ten largest hold 25% to 35%. Sequencing input: peripheral blood. The receptors originated from a man aged 40-50 years with acute or convalescent COVID-19.

CDR3 region: CATSGILRGRTEAFF. The CDR3 DNA reads TGTGCCACCAGCGGAATCCTCAGGGGGCGGACTGAAGCTTTCTTT. The rearrangement uses TRBV15 and TRBJ1-1, with 8 bases aligning to TRBD1. J gave up 5 bases and V 5 bases, and 10 bases lay outside the gene matches. The V gene's germline CDR1 is LNHNV and CDR2 YYDKDF (reference sequence). The CDR3 contains 15 residues.

The chain uses TRBV19 and TRBJ1-2; 7 bases map to TRBD1. CDR1 is LNHDA, CDR2 SQIVND, per germline (reference sequence). The CDR3 has 13 residues. V gave up 6 bases and J gave up 6 bases; unmatched junction bases: 7. The CDR3 spells CASRETGKNGYTF. CDR3 bases: TGTGCCAGTAGAGAGACAGGGAAGAATGGCTACACCTTC. Combining the CDR3 with reference TRBV19 and TRBJ1-2 gives the whole variable domain DGGITQSPKYLFRKEGQNVTLSCEQNLNHDAMYWYRQDPGQGLRLIYYSQIVNDFQKGDIAEGYSVSREKKESFPLTVTSAQKNPTAFYLCASRETGKNGYTFGSGTRLTVV.